This T cell receptor beta chain was retrieved from a study of T cells in Graves' hyperthyroidism and ophthalmopathy. Study overall: Peripheral blood specimens were obtained at initial diagnosis, prior to any treatment. Study-wide points: Ophthalmopathy and stable hyperthyroidism were separated by a 13 V-J model. Most expanded thyroid clonotypes above 0.001 also appeared in blood.

CDR1 is MNHNS, CDR2 SASEGT, per germline. This CDR3 region has 13 residues. V was shortened by 3 bases and J by 6 bases, with 8 bases between the two germline ends. The TCR beta CDR3 regions underwent amplification using RNA transcripts as the source. Carried out on the TCR CDR3, a first-round RT-PCR used the HTBI primer set. From the multiplex PCR reads, TCRdb called clonotypes with MiXCR, one entry per CDR3 protein. Of about 37,000 distinct CDR3 sequences listed, around 50% are singletons. Comments on this clonotype: Antigen unknown.

The receptor comes from a middle-aged man with Graves' ophthalmopathy. The J gene is TRBJ2-2, the V gene TRBV6-1; D is uncertain. Sequencing input: blood. The CDR3 sequence: CASSEVRAGELFF. The DNA of the CDR3 is TGTGCCAGCAGTGAGGTTAGGGCCGGGGAGCTGTTTTTT.